This T cell receptor (beta chain) is from a study of shared clonotypes between healthy human individuals. Study background: The composition of the donors was a couple of women and a few men aged 18 to 49. Broader study findings: Memory subsets had estimated richness that was generally smaller than that of naive subsets.

Negatively enriched CD4+ T cells were divided by CD45RA into naive and memory. The authors' processing: With immunoSEQ giving junction-only sequences and no quality scores, filtering differed. TCRdb's copy holds only in-frame clones and misses some; the assay was immunoSEQ multiplex PCR. The V and J calls and clone size come from that table; D and trimming were worked out from the DNA. The sample has about 710,000 clones, 55% to 75% seen once; the top ten hold about 1.7%. Note on this clone: What it recognizes is unknown.

V lost 1 base and J 0 bases, leaving 7 bases between the germline ends. The CDR3 consists of 15 residues. Germline loops: CDR1 LNHDA, CDR2 SQIVND (reference sequence). Sequences were obtained from memory CD4+ T cells sorted from blood. The subset is: CD45RA-negative fraction. This clonotype originated in a woman in her 30s in good health. The J gene is TRBJ2-1, the V gene TRBV19; the D gene is possibly TRBD1 (6 bases). CDR3 in amino acids: CASSIGGGSYNEQFF. The CDR3 region has the DNA TGTGCCAGTAGTATAGGAGGGGGCTCCTACAATGAGCAGTTCTTC. Based on the CDR3 plus reference TRBV19 and TRBJ2-1, the full variable domain is DGGITQSPKYLFRKEGQNVTLSCEQNLNHDAMYWYRQDPGQGLRLIYYSQIVNDFQKGDIAEGYSVSREKKESFPLTVTSAQKNPTAFYLCASSIGGGSYNEQFFGPGTRLTVL.